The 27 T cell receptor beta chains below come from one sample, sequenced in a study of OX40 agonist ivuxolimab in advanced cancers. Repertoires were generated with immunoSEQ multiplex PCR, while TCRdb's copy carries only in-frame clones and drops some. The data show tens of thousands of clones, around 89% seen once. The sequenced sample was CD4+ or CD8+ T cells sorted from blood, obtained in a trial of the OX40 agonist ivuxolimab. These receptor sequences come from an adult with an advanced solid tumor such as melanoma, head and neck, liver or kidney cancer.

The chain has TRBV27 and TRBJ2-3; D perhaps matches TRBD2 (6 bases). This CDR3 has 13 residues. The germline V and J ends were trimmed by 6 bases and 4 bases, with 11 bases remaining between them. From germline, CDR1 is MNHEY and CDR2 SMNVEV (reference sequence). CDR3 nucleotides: TGTGCCAGCAGGGGTAGCGGAGCAGATACGCAGTATTTT. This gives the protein CASRGSGADTQYF.

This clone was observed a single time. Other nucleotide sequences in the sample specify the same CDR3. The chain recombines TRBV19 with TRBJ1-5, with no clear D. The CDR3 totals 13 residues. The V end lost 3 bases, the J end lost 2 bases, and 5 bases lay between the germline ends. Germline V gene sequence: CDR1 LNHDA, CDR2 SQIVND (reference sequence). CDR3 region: CASSILGNQPQHF. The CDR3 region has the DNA TGTGCCAGTAGTATCCTCGGCAATCAGCCCCAGCATTTT.

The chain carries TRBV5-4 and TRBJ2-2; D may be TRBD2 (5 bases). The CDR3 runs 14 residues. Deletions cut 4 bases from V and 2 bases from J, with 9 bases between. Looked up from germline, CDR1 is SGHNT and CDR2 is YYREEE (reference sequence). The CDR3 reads CASSPTSNTGELFF. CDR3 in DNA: TGTGCCAGCAGCCCAACTAGTAACACCGGGGAGCTGTTTTTT.

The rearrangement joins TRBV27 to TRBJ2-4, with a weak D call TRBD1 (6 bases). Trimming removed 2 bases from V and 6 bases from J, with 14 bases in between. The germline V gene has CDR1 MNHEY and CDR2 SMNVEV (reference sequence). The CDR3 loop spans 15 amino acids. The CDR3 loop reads CASSLRAGVGNIQYF. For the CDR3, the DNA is TGTGCCAGCAGTTTAAGAGCAGGGGTGGGAAACATTCAGTACTTC.

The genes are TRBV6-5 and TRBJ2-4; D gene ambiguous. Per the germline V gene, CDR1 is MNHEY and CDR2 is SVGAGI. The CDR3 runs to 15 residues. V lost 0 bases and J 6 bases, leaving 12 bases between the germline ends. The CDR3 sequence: CASSYSPYLGNIQYF. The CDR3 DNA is TGTGCCAGCAGTTACTCGCCTTATCTCGGAAACATTCAGTACTTC.

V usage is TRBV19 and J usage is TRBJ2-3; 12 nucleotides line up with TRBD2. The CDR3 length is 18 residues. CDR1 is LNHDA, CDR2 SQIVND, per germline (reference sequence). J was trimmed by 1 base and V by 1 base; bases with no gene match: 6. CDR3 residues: CASSIVLAGGSGTDTQYF. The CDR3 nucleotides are TGTGCCAGTAGTATAGTACTAGCGGGAGGTTCGGGCACAGATACGCAGTATTTT.

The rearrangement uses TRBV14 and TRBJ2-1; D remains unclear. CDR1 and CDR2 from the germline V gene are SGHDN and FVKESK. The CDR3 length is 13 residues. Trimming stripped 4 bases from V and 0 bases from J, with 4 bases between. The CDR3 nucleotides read TGTGCCAGCAGCCTTAGCTCCTACAATGAGCAGTTCTTC. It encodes CASSLSSYNEQFF.

This CDR3 reads CASSQLNTEAFF. The DNA for the CDR3 is TGTGCCAGCAGTCAGTTGAACACTGAAGCTTTCTTT. The chain links TRBV7-9 to TRBJ1-1, with D unresolved. The V gene's germline CDR1 is SEHNR and CDR2 FQNEAQ (reference sequence). CDR3 length equals 12 residues. V lost 6 bases and J 0 bases, leaving 5 bases between the germline ends.

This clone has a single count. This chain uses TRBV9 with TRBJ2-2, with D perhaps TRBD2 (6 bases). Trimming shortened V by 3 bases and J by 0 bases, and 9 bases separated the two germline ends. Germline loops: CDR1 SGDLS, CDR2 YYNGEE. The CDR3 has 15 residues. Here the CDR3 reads CASSELAANTGELFF. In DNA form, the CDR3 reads TGTGCCAGCAGCGAACTAGCAGCGAACACCGGGGAGCTGTTTTTT.

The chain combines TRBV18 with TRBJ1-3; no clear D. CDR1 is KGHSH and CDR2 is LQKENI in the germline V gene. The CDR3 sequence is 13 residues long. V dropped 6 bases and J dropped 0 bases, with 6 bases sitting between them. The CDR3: CASSVTSGNTIYF. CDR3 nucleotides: TGTGCCAGCTCGGTTACCTCTGGAAACACCATATATTTT.

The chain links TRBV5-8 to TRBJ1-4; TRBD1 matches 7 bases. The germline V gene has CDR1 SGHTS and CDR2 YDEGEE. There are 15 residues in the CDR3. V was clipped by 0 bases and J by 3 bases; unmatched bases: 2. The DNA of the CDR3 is TGTGCCAGCAGCTTGGGACAGGGCTCTAATGAAAAACTGTTTTTT. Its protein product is CASSLGQGSNEKLFF. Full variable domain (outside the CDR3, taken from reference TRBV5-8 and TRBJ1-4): EAGVTQSPTHLIKTRGQQATLRCSPISGHTSVYWYQQALGLGLQFLLWYDEGEERNRGNFPPRFSGRQFPNYSSELNVNALELEDSALYLCASSLGQGSNEKLFFGSGTQLSVL.

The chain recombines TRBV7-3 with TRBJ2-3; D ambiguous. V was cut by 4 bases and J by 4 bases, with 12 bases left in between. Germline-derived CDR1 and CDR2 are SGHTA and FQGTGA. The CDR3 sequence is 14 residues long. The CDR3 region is CASSSQPPPDTQYF. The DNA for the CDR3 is TGTGCCAGCAGCTCCCAACCCCCCCCAGATACGCAGTATTTT.

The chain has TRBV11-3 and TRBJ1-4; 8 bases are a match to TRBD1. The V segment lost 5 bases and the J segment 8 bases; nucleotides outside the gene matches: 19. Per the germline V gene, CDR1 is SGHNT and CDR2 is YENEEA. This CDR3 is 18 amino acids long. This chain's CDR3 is CASSQGQGVGGNREKLFF. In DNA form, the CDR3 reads TGTGCCAGCAGCCAAGGACAGGGTGTGGGCGGTAATCGAGAAAAACTGTTTTTT.

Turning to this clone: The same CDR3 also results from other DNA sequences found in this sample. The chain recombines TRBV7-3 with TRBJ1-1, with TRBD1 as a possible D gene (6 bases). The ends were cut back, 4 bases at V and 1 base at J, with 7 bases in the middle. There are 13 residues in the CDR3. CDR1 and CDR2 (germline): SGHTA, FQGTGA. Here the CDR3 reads CASSSDRNTEAFF. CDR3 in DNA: TGTGCCAGCAGCTCGGACAGGAACACTGAAGCTTTCTTT.

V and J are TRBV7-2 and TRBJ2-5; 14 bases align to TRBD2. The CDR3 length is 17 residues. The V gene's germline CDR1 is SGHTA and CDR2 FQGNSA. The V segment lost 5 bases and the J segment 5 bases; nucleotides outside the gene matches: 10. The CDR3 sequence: CASSPGLAGGRYETQYF. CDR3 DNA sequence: TGTGCCAGCAGCCCAGGACTAGCGGGAGGAAGGTACGAGACCCAGTACTTC.

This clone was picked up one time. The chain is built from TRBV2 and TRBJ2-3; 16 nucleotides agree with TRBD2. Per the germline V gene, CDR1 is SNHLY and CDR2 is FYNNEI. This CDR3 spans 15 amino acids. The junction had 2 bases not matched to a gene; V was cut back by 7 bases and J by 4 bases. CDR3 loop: CASTGTSGRADTQYF. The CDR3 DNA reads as TGTGCCAGCACAGGGACTAGCGGGAGGGCAGATACGCAGTATTTT.

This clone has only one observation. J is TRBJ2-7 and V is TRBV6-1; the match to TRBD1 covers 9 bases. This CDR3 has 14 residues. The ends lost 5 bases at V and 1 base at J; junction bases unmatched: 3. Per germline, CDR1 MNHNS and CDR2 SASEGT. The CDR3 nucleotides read TGTGCCAGCAGTACCGGGACAGGGTCCTACGAGCAGTACTTC. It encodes CASSTGTGSYEQYF.

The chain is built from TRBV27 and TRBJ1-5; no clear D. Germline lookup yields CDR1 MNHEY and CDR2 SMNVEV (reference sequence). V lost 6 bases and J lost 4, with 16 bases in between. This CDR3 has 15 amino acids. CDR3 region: CASSPRALTNQPQHF. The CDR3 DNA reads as TGTGCCAGCAGCCCCCGGGCCCTTACTAATCAGCCCCAGCATTTT.

The CDR3 DNA follows: TGTGCCAGCAGCGTAGGGAGTTTCTTTCGACAGGGGGCGTCTGGGGCCAACGTCCTGACTTTC. This encodes CASSVGSFFRQGASGANVLTF. The chain couples TRBV9 to TRBJ2-6, with 10 bases lining up with TRBD1. The ends lost 0 bases at V and 1 base at J; junction bases unmatched: 13. The CDR3 length is 21 residues. Germline CDR1 SGDLS, CDR2 YYNGEE.

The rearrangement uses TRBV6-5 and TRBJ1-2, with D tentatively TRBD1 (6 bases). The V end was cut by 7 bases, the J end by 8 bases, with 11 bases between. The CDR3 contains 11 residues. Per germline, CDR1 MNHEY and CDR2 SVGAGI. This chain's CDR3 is CASTSGAGYTF. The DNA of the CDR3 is TGTGCCAGCACCTCGGGGGCGGGCTACACCTTC.

The CDR3 region has the DNA TGTGCCAGCAGCTTGGCAGGCGGGATGGGCAATGAGCAGTTCTTC. Protein: CASSLAGGMGNEQFF. The chain carries TRBV5-8 and TRBJ2-1; TRBD2 is a possible D gene (6 bases). The CDR3 has 15 amino acids. CDR1 and CDR2 (germline): SGHTS, YDEGEE. V was shortened by 0 bases and J by 6 bases, with 13 bases between the two germline ends.

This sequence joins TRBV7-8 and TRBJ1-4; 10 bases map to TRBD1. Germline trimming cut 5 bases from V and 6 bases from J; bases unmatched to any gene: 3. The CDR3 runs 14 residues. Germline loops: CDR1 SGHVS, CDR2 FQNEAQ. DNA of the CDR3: TGTGCCAGCAGCCCCGACAGGGGGCATGAAAAACTGTTTTTT. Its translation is CASSPDRGHEKLFF.

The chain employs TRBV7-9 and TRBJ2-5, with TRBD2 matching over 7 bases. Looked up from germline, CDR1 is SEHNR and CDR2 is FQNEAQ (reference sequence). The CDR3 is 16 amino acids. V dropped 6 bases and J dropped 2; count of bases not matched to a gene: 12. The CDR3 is CASRHWEGLGQETQYF. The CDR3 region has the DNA TGTGCCAGCAGGCATTGGGAGGGATTGGGGCAAGAGACCCAGTACTTC.

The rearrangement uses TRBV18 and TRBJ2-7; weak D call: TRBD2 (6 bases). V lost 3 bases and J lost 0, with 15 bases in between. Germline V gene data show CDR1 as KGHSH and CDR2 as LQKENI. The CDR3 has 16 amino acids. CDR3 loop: CASSPLRGGTSYEQYF. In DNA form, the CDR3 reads TGTGCCAGCTCACCCCTAAGGGGCGGGACCTCCTACGAGCAGTACTTC.

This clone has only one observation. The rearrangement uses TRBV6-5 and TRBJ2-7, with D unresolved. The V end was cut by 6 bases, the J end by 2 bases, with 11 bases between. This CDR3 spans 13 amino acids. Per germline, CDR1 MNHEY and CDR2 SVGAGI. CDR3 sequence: CASSRLSPYEQYF. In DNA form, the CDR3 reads TGTGCCAGCAGCCGTTTGAGCCCCTACGAGCAGTACTTC.

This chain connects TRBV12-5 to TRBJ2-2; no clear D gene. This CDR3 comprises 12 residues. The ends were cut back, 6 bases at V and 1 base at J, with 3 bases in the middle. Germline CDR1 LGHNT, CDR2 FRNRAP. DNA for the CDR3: TGTGCTAGTGGCTTGAACACCGGGGAGCTGTTTTTT. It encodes CASGLNTGELFF.

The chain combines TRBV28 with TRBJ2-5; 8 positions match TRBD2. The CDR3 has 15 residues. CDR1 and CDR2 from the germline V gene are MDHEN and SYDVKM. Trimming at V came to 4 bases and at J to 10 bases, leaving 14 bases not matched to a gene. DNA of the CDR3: TGTGCCAGCAGTTCGCTAGCGGGTAGCTCTGTGGACCAGTACTTC. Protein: CASSSLAGSSVDQYF.